Listed below are T cell receptor beta chains from one sample, sequenced in a study of T cell repertoires in cytomegalovirus infection. TCRdb recomputed calls from the reads with MiXCR, one row per CDR3 protein. There are over 85,000 distinct CDR3 sequences in the sample; 16% occur only once, and approximately 7.9% lies in the top ten. The sequenced material came from PBMCs. Every receptor here comes from a human donor in good health (CMV status not recorded). Some clones in this sample may be carry-over from other donors' samples. CDR3s include the opening cysteine and the closing phenylalanine or tryptophan. D genes are given only for firm matches. The size field is filled for only some rows; it gives once, few, many or a size class.

TRBV6-6,-,14,-,TRBJ2-7,TGTGCCAGCAGTCTCGGGACTTCCTCAGAGGAGCAGTACTTC,CASSLGTSSEEQYF
TRBV7-2,many,16,TRBD1,TRBJ2-1,TGTGCCAGCAGTACCTTGGGGACAGGGATATACAATGAGCAGTTCTTC,CASSTLGTGIYNEQFF
TRBV9,few,14,TRBD1,TRBJ1-2,TGTGCCAGCAGTTCCTGGACAGGGGGCTCTGGCTACACCTTC,CASSSWTGGSGYTF
TRBV7-3,many,15,TRBD2,TRBJ2-5,TGTGCCAGCAGCTCAGGACTAGCGGGGCAAGAGACCCAGTACTTC,CASSSGLAGQETQYF
TRBV28,few,12,-,TRBJ2-1,TGTGCCAGCAGTTCCGCCGCTATAGGACAGTTCTTC,CASSSAAIGQFF
TRBV6-5,few,15,TRBD2,TRBJ2-3,TGTGCCAGCAGTTACTCGACCAGCGGGGGAGATACGCAGTATTTT,CASSYSTSGGDTQYF
TRBV2,-,13,-,TRBJ2-5,TGTGCCAGCATGCCAGGGGGGCCAGAGACCCAGTACTTC,CASMPGGPETQYF
TRBV20-1,-,11,-,TRBJ1-1,TGCAGTGCGCACCCTCTGGGTGAAGCTTTCTTT,CSAHPLGEAFF
TRBV30,few,13,TRBD1,TRBJ2-2,TGTGCCTGGAGTACAGGGGTCGCCGGGGAGCTGTTTTTT,CAWSTGVAGELFF
TRBV11-2,many,14,-,TRBJ2-5,TGTGCCAGCAGCTATACACAGAATCAAGAGACCCAGTACTTC,CASSYTQNQETQYF
TRBV5-4,few,15,TRBD1,TRBJ1-4,TGTGCCAGCAGCTCACCGGGACAGGAGAATGAAAAACTGTTTTTT,CASSSPGQENEKLFF
TRBV5-1,few,17,-,TRBJ2-2,TGCGCCAGCAGCTTGGCGGGAGGACAGGGGAACACCGGGGAGCTGTTTTTT,CASSLAGGQGNTGELFF
TRBV19,few,17,-,TRBJ1-5,TGTGCCAGTAGTATAGATCGTTTAGGCGGAGGAACTCAGCCCCAGCATTTT,CASSIDRLGGGTQPQHF
TRBV7-9,many,16,TRBD1,TRBJ1-1,TGTGCCAGCAGCTTCCCCGCGGGACAGGGAGGAACTGAAGCTTTCTTT,CASSFPAGQGGTEAFF
TRBV5-1,few,15,TRBD1,TRBJ2-2,TGCGCCAGCAGCCTACGACAGGGGGCTGGCGGGGAGCTGTTTTTT,CASSLRQGAGGELFF
TRBV29-1,few,12,TRBD1,TRBJ1-2,TGCAGCGTACTGACAGGGGGCGTTGGCTACACCTTC,CSVLTGGVGYTF
TRBV6-5,many,15,-,TRBJ1-5,TGTGCCAGCACCCAAGGGCAGTTTAGCAATCAGCCCCAGCATTTT,CASTQGQFSNQPQHF
TRBV28,many,16,-,TRBJ1-4,TGTGCCAGCAGTCCATGGGGGGGTGCAACTAATGAAAAACTGTTTTTT,CASSPWGGATNEKLFF
TRBV7-6,-,16,TRBD2,TRBJ2-2,TGTGCCAGCAGCTCAATTGTGGGAGGGGACACCGGGGAGCTGTTTTTT,CASSSIVGGDTGELFF
TRBV23-1,few,14,-,TRBJ1-2,TGCGCCAGCAGTCAAGGATCGGGCACGGGTGGCTACACCTTC,CASSQGSGTGGYTF
TRBV7-9,many,15,TRBD1,TRBJ2-1,TGTGCCAGCAGCCCGGGGACAGGGCGACACAATGAGCAGTTCTTC,CASSPGTGRHNEQFF
TRBV29-1,-,14,-,TRBJ1-1,TGCAGCGTTGGCCGAATAGGGGGGGACACTGAAGCTTTCTTT,CSVGRIGGDTEAFF
TRBV2,-,14,TRBD1,TRBJ1-1,TGTGCCAGTAGCGGGACAGGGCGGAACACTGAAGCTTTCTTT,CASSGTGRNTEAFF
TRBV28,-,15,TRBD2,TRBJ2-3,TGTGCCAGCAGCCTTATAGCGGGGAACACAGATACGCAGTATTTT,CASSLIAGNTDTQYF
TRBV6-1,many,13,TRBD1,TRBJ2-7,TGTGCCAGTGAGACAGGGAGCTCCTACGAGCAGTACTTC,CASETGSSYEQYF
TRBV23-1,-,14,TRBD1,TRBJ1-5,TGCGCCAGCAGTGGGGACAGCTGCAATCAGCCCCAGCATTTT,CASSGDSCNQPQHF
TRBV12-3/TRBV12-4,few,10,-,TRBJ2-1,TGTGCCAGCAGCATCCACGAGCAGTTCTTC,CASSIHEQFF
TRBV7-6,many,13,-,TRBJ1-4,TGTGCCAGCAGCGCGCAAGAGAAGGAAAAACTGTTTTTT,CASSAQEKEKLFF
TRBV20-1,-,13,-,TRBJ2-3,TGCAGTGCTAATGAGATACGCACAGATACGCAGTATTTT,CSANEIRTDTQYF
TRBV20-1,few,12,-,TRBJ1-2,TGCAGTGCTAGAGGGGCTGGGGATGGCTACACCTTC,CSARGAGDGYTF
TRBV7-8,many,15,-,TRBJ1-5,TGTGCCAGCAGCTTTCTGGAGGTTCCCTATCAGCCCCAGCATTTT,CASSFLEVPYQPQHF
TRBV28,many,16,-,TRBJ1-1,TGTGCCAGCTCCTTTGGGGGGGGTACTATGAACACTGAAGCTTTCTTT,CASSFGGGTMNTEAFF
TRBV2,few,13,-,TRBJ1-5,TGTGCCAGCAGTCAGTCCCCGAATCAGCCCCAGCATTTT,CASSQSPNQPQHF
TRBV20-1,few,17,TRBD1,TRBJ1-1,TGCAGTGCTCAATTGGCCGGGACAGGGCCCATGAACACTGAAGCTTTCTTT,CSAQLAGTGPMNTEAFF
TRBV5-1,many,16,-,TRBJ2-5,TGCGCCAGCAGCAAGGACCCCGTAGCTGTGGGGGAGACCCAGTACTTC,CASSKDPVAVGETQYF
TRBV5-1,-,14,-,TRBJ2-1,TGCGCCAGCCGATTCCAGAGCTCCTACAATGAGCAGTTCTTC,CASRFQSSYNEQFF
TRBV6-1,-,15,TRBD1,TRBJ1-5,TGTGCCAGCAGGTTCGGACAGGGAGGGAATCAGCCCCAGCATTTT,CASRFGQGGNQPQHF
TRBV18,few,13,-,TRBJ2-5,TGTGCCAGCTCACCGGGCGTTGAAGAGACCCAGTACTTC,CASSPGVEETQYF
TRBV12-3/TRBV12-4,many,12,TRBD2,TRBJ2-3,TGCGCAACGGGGGGGCCCGCAGATACGCAGTATTTT,CATGGPADTQYF
TRBV5-5,-,14,-,TRBJ2-3,TGTGCCAGCAGCTTTACCACAATCACAGATACGCAGTATTTT,CASSFTTITDTQYF
TRBV11-2,-,16,TRBD1,TRBJ2-2,TGTGCCAGCAGCCTCCAGGGGGTCACCTACACCGGGGAGCTGTTTTTT,CASSLQGVTYTGELFF
TRBV7-9,-,13,-,TRBJ1-2,TGTGCCAGCAGCCCGACGGGTTCGGGCGGCTACACCTTC,CASSPTGSGGYTF
TRBV25-1,few,13,-,TRBJ1-5,TGTGCCAGCAGTGGGTCCGGATTTCAGCCCCAGCATTTT,CASSGSGFQPQHF
TRBV7-6,few,15,-,TRBJ1-4,TGTGCCAGCAGCTTAGCCGGAGAGGGTAATGAAAAACTGTTTTTT,CASSLAGEGNEKLFF
TRBV20-1,-,15,TRBD1,TRBJ2-7,TGCAGTGCTAGGGCTAGGGACAGGGGCGCCGCCGAGCAGTACTTC,CSARARDRGAAEQYF
TRBV28,many,13,-,TRBJ2-7,TGTGCCAGCAGTCCCCCGGGTCACTACGAGCAGTACTTC,CASSPPGHYEQYF
TRBV12-3/TRBV12-4,many,14,-,TRBJ2-7,TGTGCCAGCAGTCAGGGACGGAAGACCTACGAGCAGTACTTC,CASSQGRKTYEQYF
TRBV7-2,many,13,-,TRBJ1-2,TGTGCCAGCAGCCCCCAAACTAACTATGGCTACACCTTC,CASSPQTNYGYTF
TRBV7-2,-,14,-,TRBJ1-1,TGTACCAGCAGCTTATCGGGGATGAACACTGAAGCTTTCTTT,CTSSLSGMNTEAFF
TRBV4-1,few,16,-,TRBJ2-1,TGCGCCAGCAGCGCCCTTGACGGGCTTCAACACAATGAGCAGTTCTTC,CASSALDGLQHNEQFF
TRBV7-2,many,17,-,TRBJ2-5,TGTGCCAGCAGCTCGCTGGGGCGGGGAGACCCCCAAGAGACCCAGTACTTC,CASSSLGRGDPQETQYF